One and the same sample provided the 19 T cell receptor beta chains below, sequenced in a study of CD8+CD57+ T cells in acquired aplastic anemia. The patients chosen for sequencing had shown expansion of CD8+CD57+ cells (detected by flow cytometry). Template material for TCR beta VDJ and CDR3 profiling consisted of genomic DNA. TCRdb reanalysed the reads using MiXCR and keeps one entry per CDR3 protein. The sample lists fewer than 250,000 distinct CDR3 sequences; approximately 50% were seen once. Sequencing was done on a sample of sorted CD4+, CD8+, or CD8+CD57+ T cells (not recorded which) from PBMCs. The receptors were gathered from a human donor with aplastic anemia.

The V call is TRBV4-1, the J call TRBJ2-7; TRBD2 agrees at 8 bases. Germline V lookup: CDR1 MGHRA, CDR2 YSYEKL. The V and J ends lost 1 base and 4 bases, in that order; junction bases with no gene match: 9. The CDR3 consists of 16 residues. The CDR3 DNA reads TGCGCCAGCAGCCAAGGTCAAGCGGGGGCAAAGTACGAGCAGTACTTC. This sequence encodes CASSQGQAGAKYEQYF.

The table lists this clonotype with many counts. V gene TRBV14 combines with J gene TRBJ2-3; TRBD2 aligns across 8 bases. This CDR3 is 15 amino acids long. The trim removed 2 bases at V and 5 bases at J, leaving 6 bases unmatched. Germline CDR1 is SGHDN and CDR2 is FVKESK. The CDR3 reads CASSQTGGALDTQYF. In nucleotides, the CDR3 is TGTGCCAGCAGCCAAACGGGGGGGGCCTTAGATACGCAGTATTTT.

This clonotype was detected many times. This chain links TRBV7-8 with TRBJ2-2; D might be TRBD2 (5 bases). The CDR3 consists of 15 residues. Germline CDR1 SGHVS, CDR2 FQNEAQ. V was cut by 4 bases and J by 0 bases, with 9 bases left in between. This chain's CDR3 is CASSSTRTNTGELFF. In DNA, the CDR3 is TGTGCCAGCAGCTCTACTAGGACGAACACCGGGGAGCTGTTTTTT.

This clonotype was recorded only once. The chain uses TRBV25-1 and TRBJ2-3; tentatively, D is TRBD2 (5 bases). In germline, CDR1 is MGHDK, CDR2 SYGVNS. V was clipped by 7 bases and J by 2 bases, with 10 bases between them. This CDR3 has 13 amino acids. The CDR3: CASKRGPTDTQYF. For the CDR3, the DNA is TGTGCCAGCAAGAGAGGGCCCACAGATACGCAGTATTTT.

The chain joins TRBV20-1 to TRBJ2-1, with 10 positions matching TRBD2. The junction had 2 bases not matched to a gene; V was cut back by 6 bases and J by 0 bases. This CDR3 has 14 amino acids. Germline CDR1 DFQATT, CDR2 SNEGSKA (reference sequence). For the CDR3, the DNA is TGCAGTGCAGTAGCGGGGGGCTCCTACAATGAGCAGTTCTTC. It codes for CSAVAGGSYNEQFF.

This clonotype occurred many times. CDR3 sequence: CSVSGEAGLYNEQFF. In DNA, the CDR3 is TGCAGTGTTAGCGGGGAAGCGGGGTTATACAATGAGCAGTTCTTC. The V and J genes are TRBV20-1 and TRBJ2-1, with 8 bases identical to TRBD2. The CDR3 length is 15 residues. Germline V gene lookup returns CDR1 DFQATT and CDR2 SNEGSKA (reference sequence). Losses at the gene ends were 7 bases for V and 4 bases for J; bases not matched to a gene: 12.

This clonotype came up a few times. An end of the junction differs from the germline gene, which may be a read error. J is TRBJ2-7 and V is TRBV7-9, with 12 positions matching TRBD2. In germline, CDR1 is SEHNR, CDR2 FQNEAQ (reference sequence). The CDR3 contains 19 residues. The CDR3 DNA follows: TGTGCCAGCAGCTCCCGACCCGGGACTAGCGGGCCAAACAACTACGAGCAGTCCTTC. As protein: CASSSRPGTSGPNNYEQSF. Full variable domain (missing parts from reference TRBV7-9 and TRBJ2-7): DTGVSQNPRHKITKRGQNVTFRCDPISEHNRLYWYRQTLGQGPEFLTYFQNEAQLEKSRLLSDRFSAERPKGSFSTLEIQRTEQGDSAMYLCASSSRPGTSGPNNYEQSFGPGTRLTVT.

The J gene is TRBJ2-1, the V gene TRBV7-3; D may correspond to TRBD1 or TRBD2 (7 bases each). The V end lost 1 base, the J end lost 10 bases, and 20 bases lay between the germline ends. Germline V lookup: CDR1 SGHTA, CDR2 FQGTGA. The CDR3 runs to 16 residues. The CDR3 nucleotides are TGTGCCAGCAGCTTAAATGCGGGAGACAGGGCCGGCGAGCAGTTCTTC. Translated, it gives CASSLNAGDRAGEQFF.

CDR3 in DNA: TGTGCCAGCCGTGGCACTCCGACAGACCCGGTAGGCTACACCTTC. It translates to CASRGTPTDPVGYTF. V usage is TRBV2 and J usage is TRBJ1-2; D is perhaps TRBD1 (5 bases). This CDR3 contains 15 residues. The germline V gene encodes CDR1 SNHLY and CDR2 FYNNEI. V was clipped by 8 bases and J by 8 bases, with 24 bases between them.

In regard to this clonotype: It may be a read error: a sequence one base away is much more abundant. This chain connects TRBV7-2 to TRBJ2-7, with 8 bases matching TRBD1. The CDR3 covers 16 residues. The J segment lost 2 bases and the V segment lost 5 bases, leaving 11 bases of the junction unmatched. The germline gives CDR1 SGHTA, CDR2 FQGNSA. The chain's CDR3 is CASSPTRQGLAYEQYF. The DNA of the CDR3 is TGTGCCAGCAGCCCGACAAGACAGGGGTTAGCCTACGAGCAGTACTTC.

A word on this clonotype: A read error is possible here, since a much larger clone lies one base away. The CDR3 region is CASSYVSTDTQYF. The CDR3 nucleotides read TGTGCCAGCAGTTATGTTAGCACAGATACGCAGTATTTT. The chain combines TRBV6-5 with TRBJ2-3; D uncertain. There are 13 residues in the CDR3. The germline V and J ends were trimmed by 3 bases and 0 bases, with 4 bases remaining between them. In germline, CDR1 is MNHEY, CDR2 SVGAGI.

V gene TRBV7-8 combines with J gene TRBJ2-2; a possible D gene is TRBD2 (6 bases). V gave up 2 bases and J gave up 3 bases, with 7 bases separating them. Germline CDR1 and CDR2: SGHVS and FQNEAQ. The CDR3 is made up of 14 amino acids. This chain's CDR3 is CASSLCGDTGELFF. CDR3 sequence (DNA): TGTGCCAGCAGCTTATGCGGGGACACCGGGGAGCTGTTTTTT.

This clonotype was seen many times. The V and J genes are TRBV10-3 and TRBJ2-7; TRBD2 agrees at 7 bases. V shed 2 bases and J 0 bases; nucleotides not matched to a gene: 1. The length of the CDR3 is 14 residues. Germline lookup yields CDR1 ENHRY and CDR2 SYGVKD. CDR3 nucleotide sequence: TGTGCCATCAGTGAGCGGGGGGTCTCCTACGAGCAGTACTTC. Residues: CAISERGVSYEQYF.

The chain carries TRBV7-9 and TRBJ1-2; D unclear. V lost 5 bases and J 4 bases, leaving 17 bases between the germline ends. Germline V gene sequence: CDR1 SEHNR, CDR2 FQNEAQ (reference sequence). The CDR3 spans 15 residues. The chain's CDR3 is CASSQSRVQVYGYTF. The CDR3 coding sequence is TGTGCCAGCAGCCAATCTAGGGTGCAGGTCTATGGCTACACCTTC.

This clonotype has a handful of counts. The genes are TRBV10-3 and TRBJ2-7, with D possibly being TRBD1 or TRBD2 (5 bases each). V gave up 8 bases and J gave up 2 bases, with 10 bases separating them. Per germline, CDR1 ENHRY and CDR2 SYGVKD. This CDR3 has 12 amino acids. CDR3 sequence reads: CAISRDAYEQYV. The CDR3 DNA reads as TGTGCCATCTCAAGGGACGCCTACGAGCAGTACGTC.

This CDR3 is CSARDYADTEAFF. Written as DNA, the CDR3 is TGCAGTGCTAGAGATTACGCAGACACTGAAGCTTTCTTT. The chain carries TRBV20-1 and TRBJ1-1; D is unresolved. CDR1 is DFQATT and CDR2 is SNEGSKA in the germline V gene (reference sequence). The CDR3 runs to 13 residues. V was clipped by 0 bases and J by 3 bases, with 8 bases between them.

Only one count was recorded for this clonotype. The rearrangement links TRBV15 to TRBJ2-3; D is unresolved. The CDR3 length is 13 residues. Trimming removed 3 bases at V and 12 bases at J, with 16 bases between. The germline V gene encodes CDR1 LNHNV and CDR2 YYDKDF (reference sequence). CDR3 loop: CATSSQLAADQYF. CDR3 sequence (DNA): TGTGCCACCAGCAGCCAACTGGCGGCGGATCAGTATTTT.

This rearrangement joins TRBV15 to TRBJ2-3; TRBD1 agrees at 9 bases. The V and J ends lost 3 bases and 2 bases, in that order; junction bases with no gene match: 6. The CDR3 is 16 amino acids. Looked up from germline, CDR1 is LNHNV and CDR2 is YYDKDF (reference sequence). DNA for the CDR3: TGTGCCACCAGCAGGGACAGGGGATCTTACACAGATACGCAGTATTTT. Encoded protein: CATSRDRGSYTDTQYF.

There are many counts of this clonotype. One end of the junction varies from germline; a read error may be responsible. The V gene is TRBV6-1, the J gene TRBJ1-6, with D uncertain. Per the germline V gene, CDR1 is MNHNS and CDR2 is SASEGT. This CDR3 contains 11 residues. CDR3 DNA sequence: TGTGCCAGCAGTGACATTGGACCCTTCCACTTT. Its protein product is CASSDIGPFHF.